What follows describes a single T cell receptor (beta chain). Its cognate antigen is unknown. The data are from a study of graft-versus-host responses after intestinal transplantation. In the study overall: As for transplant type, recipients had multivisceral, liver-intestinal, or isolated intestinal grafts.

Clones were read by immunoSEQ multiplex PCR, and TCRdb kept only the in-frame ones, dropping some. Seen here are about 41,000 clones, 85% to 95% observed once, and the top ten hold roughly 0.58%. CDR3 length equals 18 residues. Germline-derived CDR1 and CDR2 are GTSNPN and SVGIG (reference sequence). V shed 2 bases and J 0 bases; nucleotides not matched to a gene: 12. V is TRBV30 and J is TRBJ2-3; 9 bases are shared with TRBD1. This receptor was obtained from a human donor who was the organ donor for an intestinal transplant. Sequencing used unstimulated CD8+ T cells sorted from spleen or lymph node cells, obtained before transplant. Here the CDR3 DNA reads TGTGCCTGGAGTTCAATCGGGACAGGGATCCCTAGCACAGATACGCAGTATTTT. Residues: CAWSSIGTGIPSTDTQYF.